This T cell receptor beta chain was observed in a study of OX40 agonist ivuxolimab in advanced cancers. J gave up 1 base and V 6 bases, and 3 bases lay outside the gene matches. The CDR3 consists of 14 residues. CDR1 and CDR2 (germline): LNHDA, SQIVND (reference sequence). Sequenced by immunoSEQ multiplex PCR; TCRdb stores in-frame clones only, minus some. The sample gives roughly 35,000 clones, 86% of which show up once; 2% to 3% is in the top ten. The receptor's source is an adult with an advanced solid tumor such as melanoma, head and neck, liver or kidney cancer. Specimen: CD4+ or CD8+ T cells sorted from blood, collected in a trial of the OX40 agonist ivuxolimab. This rearrangement joins TRBV19 to TRBJ1-1, with 9 bases identical to TRBD1. The CDR3: CASSPGQGNTEAFF. CDR3 nucleotides: TGTGCCAGTAGCCCGGGACAGGGGAACACTGAAGCTTTCTTT.